The TCR beta chain described here comes from a study of blood T cell repertoires in COVID-19. J gave up 4 bases and V 0 bases, and 6 bases lay outside the gene matches. The CDR3 extends over 15 amino acids. Germline assignment: CDR1 SGHRS and CDR2 YFSETQ. TCRdb's table, derived via immunoSEQ multiplex PCR, lists solely in-frame clones and lacks some. The table records more than 80,000 clones, about 88% of them present only once. The material sequenced was peripheral blood. The rearrangement joins TRBV5-1 to TRBJ2-5, with TRBD1 identical over 7 bases. This clonotype was obtained from a man in his forties with acute or convalescent COVID-19. This chain's CDR3 is CASSLARGIGETQYF. In DNA, the CDR3 is TGCGCCAGCAGCTTGGCCAGGGGGATCGGAGAGACCCAGTACTTC.